This T cell receptor (beta chain) was captured in a study of T-cell reconstitution after alpha-beta-depleted transplantation in children. Germline V gene sequence: CDR1 DFQATT, CDR2 SNEGSKA (reference sequence). The CDR3 contains 16 residues. The library targeted TCRbeta and was prepared with unique molecular identifiers. TCRdb independently ran MiXCR on the PCR reads; one entry per CDR3 protein. The profile shows fewer than 400,000 distinct CDR3 sequences, around 21% of them singletons. A single count supports this clonotype. This may arise from a read error, as a much more abundant clone is one base away.

This sequence originates from a human donor who donated a stem cell graft to a child with acute myeloid leukemia. The genes are TRBV20-1 and TRBJ2-7; D could derive from TRBD1 or TRBD2 (5 bases each). Sample: PBMCs from the stem cell graft donor, taken from the stem cell graft. CDR3 coding DNA: TGCTGTGCTAGAGACCCAGGCTTAGAGGGGTCCTACGAGCAGTACTTC. Amino acid sequence: CCARDPGLEGSYEQYF.